Within the sample, the clone carrying this TCR beta chain is medium-sized. Here immunoSEQ multiplex PCR was the method, and the copy in TCRdb shows in-frame clones only, minus some. The sample carries 1,500 to 2,000 clones, approximately 26% recorded once. This sample was taken from a study of T cells in localized non-small cell lung cancer. Per germline, CDR1 MNHGY and CDR2 SAAAGT. Trimming took 6 bases from V and 2 from J; bases not matched to a gene: 10. The CDR3 covers 15 residues. The chain couples TRBV6-8 to TRBJ2-7, with 7 bases matching TRBD2. Sequencing used normal lung tissue next to the tumor, obtained before any cancer treatment. The sequence was obtained from an older female donor with stage I lung adenocarcinoma. In DNA, the CDR3 is TGTGCCAGCAGCCTTTCCCCGGGGGGACCCTACGAGCAGTACTTC. Its protein is CASSLSPGGPYEQYF.